The 8 T cell receptor beta chains below were found in one sample sequenced in a study of PD-1 blockade in classical Hodgkin lymphoma. All trial patients relapsed after autologous stem cell transplantation. Sequenced by immunoSEQ multiplex PCR; TCRdb stores in-frame clones only, minus some. There are 95,000 to 120,000 clones in the sample; nearly 90% occur only once, and just under 20% lies in the top ten. Sequencing used peripheral blood mononuclear cells (PBMCs), obtained before the second cycle of nivolumab. The receptors derive from a human donor with classical Hodgkin lymphoma.

V gene TRBV27 combines with J gene TRBJ2-5, with TRBD1 as a possible D gene (6 bases). V lost 0 bases, J lost 11 bases, and 22 bases lay in between. In germline, CDR1 is MNHEY, CDR2 SMNVEV (reference sequence). The CDR3 loop spans 16 amino acids. The CDR3 DNA is TGTGCCAGCAGTTTATCGATTGTGGACAGAGTTGGTTTTCAGTACTTC. The encoded protein is CASSLSIVDRVGFQYF.

This chain uses TRBV10-3 with TRBJ2-3, with TRBD2 as a possible D gene (5 bases). Trimming took off 8 bases at V and 6 bases at J, with 18 bases between the two ends. This CDR3 comprises 14 residues. Germline values: CDR1 ENHRY, CDR2 SYGVKD. CDR3 nucleotides: TGTGCCATCTTAATCAAATCCCGAGGGGATACGCAGTATTTT. Protein: CAILIKSRGDTQYF.

This clone was observed once. The chain has TRBV30 and TRBJ2-5; possibly TRBD1 for D (6 bases). This CDR3 contains 17 residues. Trimming took off 1 base at V and 2 bases at J, with 20 bases between the two ends. Germline CDR1 and CDR2: GTSNPN and SVGIG (reference sequence). Here the CDR3 reads CAWSGTGLARGQETQYF. CDR3 bases: TGTGCCTGGAGTGGGACCGGCCTGGCGAGGGGGCAAGAGACCCAGTACTTC.

The chain carries TRBV29-1 and TRBJ1-1; 7 bases are a match to TRBD1. Germline CDR1 is SQVTM and CDR2 is ANQGSEA. V was pared by 5 bases and J by 0 bases, with 3 bases of the junction left unmatched. The CDR3 is 13 residues long. CDR3 sequence (DNA): TGCAGCGTTACGGGACAGCTGAACACTGAAGCTTTCTTT. It specifies CSVTGQLNTEAFF. Supplemented by reference TRBV29-1 and TRBJ1-1, the full variable domain reads SAVISQKPSRDICQRGTSLTIQCQVDSQVTMMFWYRQQPGQSLTLIATANQGSEATYESGFVIDKFPISRPNLTFSTLTVSNMSPEDSSIYLCSVTGQLNTEAFFGQGTRLTVV.

This clone was found once. The V gene is TRBV2, the J gene TRBJ2-7; the match to TRBD1 covers 7 bases. V dropped 5 bases and J dropped 2; count of bases not matched to a gene: 3. The CDR3 contains 13 residues. CDR1 SNHLY and CDR2 FYNNEI come from the germline V gene. This chain's CDR3 is CASSSTGPYEQYF. The CDR3 bases are TGTGCCAGCAGTTCGACAGGGCCCTACGAGCAGTACTTC.

The V gene is TRBV19, the J gene TRBJ2-1, with 10 bases matching TRBD2. There are 15 residues in the CDR3. Trimming removed 3 bases from V and 7 bases from J; junction bases left unmatched: 6. Per germline, CDR1 LNHDA and CDR2 SQIVND (reference sequence). The CDR3 nucleotides are TGTGCCAGTAGTATTTCGCCTAGCGGGAGAAATGAGCAGTTCTTC. Encoded protein: CASSISPSGRNEQFF.

The V gene is TRBV5-8, the J gene TRBJ2-5; possibly TRBD2 for D (6 bases). This CDR3 spans 12 amino acids. Germline CDR1 SGHTS, CDR2 YDEGEE. V lost 7 bases to trimming and J lost 5 bases, with 12 bases between them. In DNA, the CDR3 is TGTGCCAGCTCTATTGGGGGGGAGACCCAGTACTTC. This gives the protein CASSIGGETQYF.

The chain combines TRBV5-1 with TRBJ2-3; D possibly corresponds to TRBD1 (6 bases). Germline V gene sequence: CDR1 SGHRS, CDR2 YFSETQ. Trimming pared 0 bases from V and 6 bases from J, leaving 11 bases between. This CDR3 has 14 amino acids. CDR3 region: CASSLGQGIDTQYF. The CDR3, as DNA: TGCGCCAGCAGCTTGGGCCAGGGGATTGATACGCAGTATTTT.